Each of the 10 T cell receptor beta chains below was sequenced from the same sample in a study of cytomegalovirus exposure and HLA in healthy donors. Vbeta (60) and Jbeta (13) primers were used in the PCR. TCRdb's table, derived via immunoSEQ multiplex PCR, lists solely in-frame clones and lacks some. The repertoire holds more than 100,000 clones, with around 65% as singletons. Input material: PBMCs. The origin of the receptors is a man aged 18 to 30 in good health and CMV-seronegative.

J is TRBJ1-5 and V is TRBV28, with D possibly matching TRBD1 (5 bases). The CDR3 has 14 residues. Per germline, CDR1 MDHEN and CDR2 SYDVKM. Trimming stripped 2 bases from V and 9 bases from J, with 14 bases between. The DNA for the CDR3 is TGTGCCAGCAGTTTACAGGCAGGGATCAGGCCCCAGCATTTT. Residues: CASSLQAGIRPQHF.

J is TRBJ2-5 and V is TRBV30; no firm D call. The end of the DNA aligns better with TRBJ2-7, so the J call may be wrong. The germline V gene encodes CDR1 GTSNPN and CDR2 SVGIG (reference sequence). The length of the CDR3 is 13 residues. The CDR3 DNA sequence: TGTGCCTGGAGTCCCCTGGATAGCTACGAGCAGTACTTC. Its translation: CAWSPLDSYEQYF.

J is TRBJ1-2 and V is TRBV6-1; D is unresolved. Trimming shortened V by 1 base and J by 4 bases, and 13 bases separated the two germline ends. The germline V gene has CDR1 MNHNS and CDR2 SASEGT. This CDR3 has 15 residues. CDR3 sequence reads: CASSEGGGSTYGYTF. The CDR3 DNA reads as TGTGCCAGCAGTGAAGGAGGAGGGTCAACCTATGGCTACACCTTC.

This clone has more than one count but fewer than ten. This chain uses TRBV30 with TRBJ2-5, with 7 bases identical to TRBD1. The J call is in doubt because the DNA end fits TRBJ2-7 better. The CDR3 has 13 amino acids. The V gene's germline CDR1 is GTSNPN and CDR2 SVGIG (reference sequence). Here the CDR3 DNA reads TGTGCCTCCTACCGGGACAGTTCCTACGAGCAGTACTTC. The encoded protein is CASYRDSSYEQYF.

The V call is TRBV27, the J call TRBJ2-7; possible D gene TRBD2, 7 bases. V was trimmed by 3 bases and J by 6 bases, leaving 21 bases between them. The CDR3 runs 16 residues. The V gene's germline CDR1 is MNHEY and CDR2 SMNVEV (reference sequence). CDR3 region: CASSFMGGRRSGEQYF. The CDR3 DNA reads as TGTGCCAGCAGTTTCATGGGGGGGCGGAGAAGCGGCGAGCAGTACTTC.

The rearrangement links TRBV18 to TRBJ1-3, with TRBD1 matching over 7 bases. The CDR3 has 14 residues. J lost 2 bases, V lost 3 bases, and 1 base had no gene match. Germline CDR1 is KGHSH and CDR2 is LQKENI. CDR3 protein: CASSPDRTGNTIYF. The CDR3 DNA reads TGTGCCAGCTCACCGGACAGGACTGGAAACACCATATATTTT.

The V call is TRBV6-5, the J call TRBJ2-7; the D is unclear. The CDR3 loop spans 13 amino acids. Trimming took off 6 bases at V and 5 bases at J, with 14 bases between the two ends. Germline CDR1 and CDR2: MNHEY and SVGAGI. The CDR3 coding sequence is TGTGCCAGCAGCAATTTGGGCCCCCACGAGCAGTACTTC. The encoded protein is CASSNLGPHEQYF.

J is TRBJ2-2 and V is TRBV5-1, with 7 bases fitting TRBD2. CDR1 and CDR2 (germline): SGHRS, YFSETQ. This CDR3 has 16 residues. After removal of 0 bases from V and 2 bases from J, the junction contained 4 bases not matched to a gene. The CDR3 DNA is TGCGCCAGCAGCTTGGCCCCTAGCGGAAACACCGGGGAGCTGTTTTTT. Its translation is CASSLAPSGNTGELFF.

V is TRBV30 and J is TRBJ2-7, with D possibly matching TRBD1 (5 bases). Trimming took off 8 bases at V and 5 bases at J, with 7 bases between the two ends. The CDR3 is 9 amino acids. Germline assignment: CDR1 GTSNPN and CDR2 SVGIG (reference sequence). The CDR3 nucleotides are TGTGCCCTGGGGCACGAGCAGTACTTC. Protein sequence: CALGHEQYF. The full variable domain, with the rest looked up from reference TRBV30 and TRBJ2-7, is SQTIHQWPATLVQPVGSPLSLECTVEGTSNPNLYWYRQAAGRGLQLLFYSVGIGQISSEVPQNLSASRPQDRQFILSSKKLLLSDSGFYLCALGHEQYFGPGTRLTVT.

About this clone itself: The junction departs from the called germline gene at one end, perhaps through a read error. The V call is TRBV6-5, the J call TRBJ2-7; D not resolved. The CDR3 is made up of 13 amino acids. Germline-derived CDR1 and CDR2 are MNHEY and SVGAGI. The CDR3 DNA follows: TGTGCCAGCAGTTCGCTCCCCACTCGAGCGCCGGGCTTC. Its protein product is CASSSLPTRAPGF.